This section outlines one T cell receptor beta chain sequence together with its context. The antigen remains unidentified. The assay was immunoSEQ multiplex PCR, and TCRdb's table has in-frame clones only and misses some. The table shows 60,000 or so clones, with around 81% occurring only once. Germline assignment: CDR1 SEHNR and CDR2 FQNEAQ (reference sequence). The CDR3 is 14 residues long. Trimming pared 1 base from V and 7 bases from J, leaving 13 bases between. These data belong to a study of identifying expanded T cells in peripheral blood. No infections or other immune events were documented during collection. Overall study findings and caveats: Across healthy donors, higher total template counts meant significantly greater roughly two-week count variance. Technical replicates showed around 1.2 changed clones; approximately 2 weeks around 15; four weeks 19.

The V gene is TRBV7-9, the J gene TRBJ1-2; D not resolved. This TCR was recovered from a person aged 18 to 75 in good health. The specimen was blood. Here the CDR3 reads CASSLEMELGGYTF. The CDR3 nucleotides are TGTGCCAGCAGCTTAGAAATGGAATTGGGTGGCTACACCTTC.